Shown below are 27 T cell receptor beta chains from a single sample sequenced in a study of T-cell memory formation after mild COVID-19. TCRdb passed the 5' RACE reads through MiXCR, listing each CDR3 protein once. The top ten clones hold about two fifths of a sample with 110,000 or so distinct CDR3 sequences, about a fifth of them seen once. Material for sequencing was PBMCs or a T cell subset sorted from them (not recorded which). Source of these receptors: a man younger than 35 who had mild COVID-19 (a few samples of this study predate the infection). Cell type and time point are not known.

This chain links TRBV29-1 with TRBJ1-1; 10 bases agree with TRBD1. Unmatched junction bases numbered 11, after V lost 0 bases and J lost 7 bases. CDR3 length: 16 amino acids. CDR1 and CDR2 (germline): SQVTM, ANQGSEA. As DNA, the CDR3 is TGCAGCGTTGAAGATCGGGACAGGGGTACCGCCCTTGAAGCTTTCTTT. Amino acids: CSVEDRDRGTALEAFF.

This chain connects TRBV7-9 to TRBJ2-2; D ambiguous. V shed 8 bases and J shed 9 bases, with 10 bases lying between them. The CDR3 extends over 11 amino acids. Per germline, CDR1 SEHNR and CDR2 FQNEAQ (reference sequence). This chain's CDR3 is CASGKGRELFF. The CDR3 region has the DNA TGTGCCAGCGGGAAGGGCCGGGAGCTGTTTTTT.

The chain combines TRBV7-2 with TRBJ2-1; no definite D call. Germline lookup yields CDR1 SGHTA and CDR2 FQGNSA. V lost 1 base and J 5 bases, leaving 6 bases between the germline ends. There are 13 residues in the CDR3. The CDR3 DNA is TGTGCCAGCAGCTTAGACACTAACAATGAGCAGTTCTTC. Translating it yields CASSLDTNNEQFF.

This sequence joins TRBV4-3 and TRBJ2-5; D is undetermined. Deletions cut 1 base from V and 5 bases from J, with 8 bases between. The CDR3 totals 13 residues. The germline V gene has CDR1 LGHNA and CDR2 YSLEER. The CDR3 reads CASSQGKWETQYF. CDR3 DNA sequence: TGCGCCAGCAGCCAAGGAAAGTGGGAGACCCAGTACTTC.

This clonotype showed up just a few times. V is TRBV7-2 and J is TRBJ2-7; TRBD1 or TRBD2 may be the D gene (5 bases each). Germline CDR1 SGHTA, CDR2 FQGNSA. This CDR3 has 15 residues. The V gene lost 4 bases and the J gene lost 3 bases, with 16 bases spanning the gap. CDR3 sequence (DNA): TGTGCCAGCAGCTCCAGGGAGTCCACCTTCTACGAGCAGTACGTC. It yields the protein CASSSRESTFYEQYV.

This clonotype was seen more than once but under ten times. The chain carries TRBV29-1 and TRBJ2-5; perhaps TRBD1 as D (5 bases). CDR3 length: 13 amino acids. V was cut by 6 bases and J by 0 bases, with 11 bases left in between. Germline lookup yields CDR1 SQVTM and CDR2 ANQGSEA. The CDR3 DNA follows: TGCAGCGTAGACGACAGCAACCAAGAGACCCAGTACTTC. This sequence encodes CSVDDSNQETQYF.

The chain carries TRBV12-3 or TRBV12-4 and TRBJ2-7; the match to TRBD2 covers 11 bases. With 6 bases clipped from V and 2 bases from J, the junction kept 6 bases outside the gene matches. The CDR3 loop spans 15 amino acids. The CDR3, as DNA: TGTGCCAGCAGGTCAACTAGCGGGGGACCCTACGAGCAGTACTTC. Amino acid sequence: CASRSTSGGPYEQYF.

This clonotype occurred a few times. The chain joins TRBV7-3 to TRBJ2-5; 9 bases fit TRBD2. V lost 2 bases, J lost 2 bases, and 15 bases stayed unmatched. Germline V gene sequence: CDR1 SGHTA, CDR2 FQGTGA. The CDR3 extends over 19 amino acids. The CDR3 sequence is CASSLDNLAGTLGQETQYF. In nucleotides, the CDR3 is TGTGCCAGCAGCTTAGACAACCTAGCGGGGACCCTGGGGCAAGAGACCCAGTACTTC.

In this sample, this clonotype turned up a few times. V and J are TRBV5-4 and TRBJ2-1; 7 bases line up with TRBD2. The CDR3 extends over 16 amino acids. J gave up 2 bases and V 0 bases, and 5 bases lay outside the gene matches. Germline CDR1 is SGHNT and CDR2 is YYREEE (reference sequence). In DNA form, the CDR3 reads TGTGCCAGCAGCTTGGGTGGCGGGGGACCCTACAATGAGCAGTTCTTC. Translating it yields CASSLGGGGPYNEQFF.

This clonotype showed up just a few times. One end of the junction is discordant with germline, which a read error may explain. This chain connects TRBV20-1 to TRBJ1-2; possible D gene TRBD1, 6 bases. Germline assignment: CDR1 DFQATT and CDR2 SNEGSKA (reference sequence). The CDR3 loop spans 10 amino acids. CDR3 nucleotides: TGCAGTGCTAGAGAGGGGGGCATGGCCTTC. It translates to CSAREGGMAF.

There are a few counts of this clonotype. CDR3 in amino acids: CATSDPSGGEETQYF. In nucleotides, the CDR3 is TGTGCCACCAGTGACCCTAGCGGGGGGGAAGAGACCCAGTACTTC. The V gene is TRBV24-1, the J gene TRBJ2-5, with 12 bases matching TRBD2. The CDR3 extends over 15 amino acids. V shed 4 bases and J 3 bases; nucleotides not matched to a gene: 2. Germline lookup yields CDR1 KGHDR and CDR2 SFDVKD.

This clonotype appeared a few times. The chain couples TRBV6-1 to TRBJ1-4; the match to TRBD1 covers 8 bases. Per germline, CDR1 MNHNS and CDR2 SASEGT. With 6 bases clipped from V and 4 bases from J, the junction kept 13 bases outside the gene matches. This CDR3 contains 17 residues. The CDR3 reads CASRLLSGQAVNEKLFF. The CDR3 region has the DNA TGTGCCAGCAGGCTACTATCGGGACAGGCTGTTAATGAAAAACTGTTTTTT.

There are a few counts of this clonotype. V gene TRBV10-3 combines with J gene TRBJ2-1, with no clear D. Trimming took off 6 bases at V and 0 bases at J, with 9 bases between the two ends. From germline, CDR1 is ENHRY and CDR2 SYGVKD. The CDR3 is made up of 14 amino acids. CDR3 coding DNA: TGTGCCATCAGGGGCAGCAGCTCCTACAATGAGCAGTTCTTC. Its protein product is CAIRGSSSYNEQFF.

The chain carries TRBV5-6 and TRBJ1-5, with 7 bases fitting TRBD1. The CDR3 is 14 amino acids. In germline, CDR1 is SGHDT, CDR2 YYEEEE. V lost 0 bases and J lost 7; bases outside the gene matches: 4. Here the CDR3 DNA reads TGTGCCAGCAGCTTGGACAGGGGCCTACAGCCCCAGCATTTT. Amino acid sequence: CASSLDRGLQPQHF.

This clonotype was observed a handful of times. The J gene is TRBJ1-2, the V gene TRBV6-5, with D hard to call. This CDR3 is 17 amino acids long. With 0 bases removed from V and 1 base from J, the gap between germline ends came to 15 bases. The germline V gene has CDR1 MNHEY and CDR2 SVGAGI. As DNA, the CDR3 is TGTGCCAGCAGTTACTCGATCGCCTCCTCTCTTAACTATGGCTACACCTTC. Residues: CASSYSIASSLNYGYTF.

The rearrangement links TRBV5-1 to TRBJ1-1, with a tentative D call TRBD1 (5 bases). Germline CDR1 reads SGHRS; CDR2 reads YFSETQ. Trimming cost V 2 bases and J 5 bases, with 10 bases left between them. This CDR3 comprises 13 residues. The CDR3 sequence is CASSLRGKTEAFF. The CDR3, as DNA: TGCGCCAGCAGCTTACGGGGGAAGACTGAAGCTTTCTTT.

This clonotype was detected a few times. The chain recombines TRBV12-5 with TRBJ1-2, with D possibly being TRBD1 (5 bases). The ends were cut back, 5 bases at V and 4 bases at J, with 11 bases in the middle. CDR1 LGHNT and CDR2 FRNRAP come from the germline V gene. CDR3 length equals 13 residues. The CDR3 sequence is CASGTGLIYGYTF. CDR3 nucleotides: TGTGCTAGTGGTACGGGACTGATCTATGGCTACACCTTC.

This clonotype was detected a few times. The rearrangement joins TRBV7-9 to TRBJ2-2; 8 positions agree with TRBD2. CDR3 length: 18 amino acids. With 7 bases clipped from V and 3 bases from J, the junction kept 16 bases outside the gene matches. The germline gives CDR1 SEHNR, CDR2 FQNEAQ (reference sequence). The CDR3 nucleotides are TGTGCCAGCACCCCAGGCCCTAGCGGGTCGACCCACACCGGGGAGCTGTTTTTT. Its protein is CASTPGPSGSTHTGELFF.

This clonotype was seen a few times. The chain joins TRBV7-8 to TRBJ2-1, with unresolved D. The CDR3 runs 12 residues. Trimming pared 5 bases from V and 6 bases from J, leaving 8 bases between. The V gene's germline CDR1 is SGHVS and CDR2 FQNEAQ. As DNA, the CDR3 is TGTGCCAGCAGCCCCGGGTCCAATGAGCAGTTCTTC. Amino acids: CASSPGSNEQFF.

The rearrangement links TRBV21-1 to TRBJ2-7; the DNA was not compared with TRBD1, the D call given in the table. TRBV21-1 is flagged as a pseudogene. The CDR3 sequence is 15 residues long. The CDR3 DNA sequence: TGTGCCAGCAGCAAAGTTTCAGGGGGGACCTACGAGCAGTACTTC. This sequence encodes CASSKVSGGTYEQYF.

This clonotype was seen more than once but under ten times. The V gene is TRBV5-1, the J gene TRBJ1-3; D might be TRBD1 (5 bases). V was shortened by 0 bases and J by 0 bases, with 7 bases between the two germline ends. The CDR3 loop spans 15 amino acids. CDR1 SGHRS and CDR2 YFSETQ come from the germline V gene. The CDR3 here is CASSLEGASGNTIYF. CDR3 coding DNA: TGCGCCAGCAGCTTGGAAGGGGCCTCTGGAAACACCATATATTTT.

The chain couples TRBV4-1 to TRBJ2-7; 9 positions match TRBD2. The CDR3 is made up of 15 amino acids. With V trimmed by 1 base and J by 1 base, 2 bases remained unmatched. The germline V gene encodes CDR1 MGHRA and CDR2 YSYEKL. The CDR3 sequence: CASSQVAGESYEQYV. CDR3 nucleotide sequence: TGCGCCAGCAGCCAAGTAGCGGGGGAGTCCTACGAGCAGTACGTC.

This clonotype was recorded many times. CDR3 region: CASGGVWGEQYV. The CDR3 coding sequence is TGTGCCAGCGGCGGAGTTTGGGGCGAGCAGTACGTC. The chain couples TRBV6-2 or TRBV6-3 to TRBJ2-7; D remains ambiguous. The ends were cut back, 8 bases at V and 6 bases at J, with 14 bases in the middle. The germline CDR1 and CDR2 sequences are MNHEY and SVGEGT. The CDR3 covers 12 residues.

This clonotype has a count of ten or more. The chain couples TRBV5-1 to TRBJ2-1; D may be TRBD2 (7 bases). The CDR3 runs to 15 residues. Germline V CDR1 and CDR2: SGHRS, YFSETQ. V lost 2 bases, J lost 6 bases, and 15 bases lay in between. CDR3 coding DNA: TGCGCCAGCAGCTTTTTCGCGGGGGCCGCCAATGAGCAGTTCTTC. Translating it yields CASSFFAGAANEQFF.

This clonotype was found a few times. The rearrangement links TRBV4-3 to TRBJ2-7, with a weak D call TRBD2 (5 bases). Germline V CDR1 and CDR2: LGHNA, YSLEER. CDR3 length equals 14 residues. Trimming took off 4 bases at V and 4 bases at J, with 14 bases between the two ends. This CDR3 is CASSPRVEKYEQYF. CDR3 DNA sequence: TGCGCCAGCAGCCCGCGGGTGGAAAAGTACGAGCAGTACTTC.

The chain is built from TRBV13 and TRBJ2-3; no definite D call. Germline-derived CDR1 and CDR2 are PRHDT and FYEKMQ (reference sequence). CDR3 length equals 13 residues. The V end lost 0 bases, the J end lost 4 bases, and 5 bases lay between the germline ends. The CDR3 DNA is TGTGCCAGCAGCTTAGGGTCCGCAGATACGCAGTATTTT. Amino acid sequence: CASSLGSADTQYF.

The V call is TRBV28, the J call TRBJ2-1; 7 bases align to TRBD1. V lost 8 bases, J lost 5 bases, and 18 bases stayed unmatched. CDR1 and CDR2 (germline): MDHEN, SYDVKM. CDR3 length: 17 amino acids. This CDR3 is CASGRDSPEWGHNEQFF. DNA of the CDR3: TGTGCCAGCGGCCGGGACAGCCCTGAGTGGGGACACAATGAGCAGTTCTTC. The full variable domain, completed using reference TRBV28 and TRBJ2-1, is DVKVTQSSRYLVKRTGEKVFLECVQDMDHENMFWYRQDPGLGLRLIYFSYDVKMKEKGDIPEGYSVSREKKERFSLILESASTNQTSMYLCASGRDSPEWGHNEQFFGPGTRLTVL.